The 4 T cell receptor beta chains given below trace back to one sample, sequenced in a study of blood T cell repertoires in COVID-19. This table comes from immunoSEQ multiplex PCR, and its TCRdb copy is limited to in-frame clones, with some not included. The sample lists 27,000 or so clones, 82% seen once, with roughly 2% in the top ten. The sample was peripheral blood. Receptor source: a man older than 75 with active or convalescent COVID-19.

This chain links TRBV19 with TRBJ2-3; maybe TRBD2 (5 bases). The V gene's germline CDR1 is LNHDA and CDR2 SQIVND (reference sequence). The CDR3 runs 15 residues. Between the trimmed V and J ends, which lost 3 bases and 1 base, there was a span of 11 bases. The CDR3 is CASSISAWGTDTQYF. CDR3 DNA sequence: TGTGCCAGTAGTATTAGCGCCTGGGGCACAGATACGCAGTATTTT.

This chain uses TRBV21-1 with TRBJ1-1; the listed D gene, TRBD1, was not tested against the DNA. TRBV21-1 represents a pseudogene. The CDR3 loop spans 14 amino acids. CDR3 sequence: CASSKQRGSTEAFF. CDR3 nucleotides: TGTGCCAGCAGCAAACAGAGGGGGAGCACTGAAGCTTTCTTT.

The chain employs TRBV7-9 and TRBJ2-1, with TRBD1 identical over 9 bases. V dropped 5 bases and J dropped 4; count of bases not matched to a gene: 3. This CDR3 is built from 14 residues. Germline loops: CDR1 SEHNR, CDR2 FQNEAQ (reference sequence). This CDR3 reads CASSRGTGYNEQFF. The CDR3, as DNA: TGTGCCAGCAGCCGCGGGACAGGGTACAATGAGCAGTTCTTC.

The chain has TRBV7-9 and TRBJ2-7; 11 bases agree with TRBD1. V trimming: 5 bases; J trimming: 4 bases; junction bases outside the gene matches: 4. CDR1 is SEHNR, CDR2 FQNEAQ, per germline (reference sequence). CDR3 size: 14 residues. In nucleotides, the CDR3 is TGTGCCAGCAGCGGGGACAGGGGGGCGTACGAGCAGTACTTC. Amino acid sequence: CASSGDRGAYEQYF.